Listed below are T cell receptor beta chains from one sample, sequenced in a study of metastatic and nonmetastatic thyroid tumors. With MiXCR, TCRdb reprocessed the PCR reads. Counted here are around 23,000 clones, approximately 30% occurring once; the ten biggest clones make up roughly 5.9%. Sequencing used tumor tissue. Receptors originate from a female donor with papillary thyroid cancer or a benign thyroid nodule (not recorded which). Some clones in this sample may be carry-over from other donors' samples. Each CDR3 is given with its conserved first and last residue. Fields, in order: V gene, clone size, D gene, J gene, CDR3 protein, CDR3 DNA. D genes are given only for firm matches. Part of the rows lack a size; the others show once, few, many or a class for expanded clones.

TRBV9	.	.	TRBJ2-7	CASNPRPACEQYF	TGTGCCAGCAACCCCCGGCCTGCGTGCGAGCAGTACTTC
TRBV10-1	few	TRBD2	TRBJ2-1	CASSQITSGSSEQFF	TGCGCCAGCAGTCAAATTACTAGCGGGAGTTCTGAGCAGTTCTTC
TRBV7-3	many	TRBD2	TRBJ2-1	CASSLSGGAKNEQFF	TGTGCCAGCAGCTTGAGCGGGGGGGCTAAGAATGAGCAGTTCTTC
TRBV5-1	many	.	TRBJ2-3	CASSLVLIGSHTDTQYF	TGCGCCAGCAGCTTGGTTCTTATAGGGAGTCACACAGATACGCAGTATTTT
TRBV20-1	many	.	TRBJ2-7	CSARLGSSYEQYF	TGCAGTGCTAGATTGGGCAGCTCCTACGAGCAGTACTTC
TRBV12-3/TRBV12-4	.	.	TRBJ2-3	CASSFRTIGGTDTQYF	TGTGCCAGCAGTTTCCGGACTATCGGTGGGACAGATACGCAGTATTTT
TRBV27	medium-sized	TRBD2	TRBJ2-7	CASRTGTSGREQYF	TGTGCCAGCAGAACCGGGACTAGCGGGCGCGAGCAGTACTTC
TRBV28	few	.	TRBJ1-6	CASSLTPINSPLHF	TGTGCCAGCAGTTTGACCCCGATTAATTCACCCCTCCACTTT
TRBV20-1	once	TRBD1	TRBJ1-2	CSASRDRVDYTF	TGCAGTGCTAGTCGCGACAGGGTCGACTACACCTTC
TRBV4-1	.	.	TRBJ2-7	CASSPSPTTNSREQYF	TGCGCCAGCAGTCCTAGCCCAACGACGAACTCGCGCGAGCAGTACTTC
TRBV5-8	.	TRBD1	TRBJ2-2	CASSRDRGRQDGELFF	TGTGCCAGCAGTAGGGACAGGGGGCGCCAAGACGGTGAGCTGTTTTTT
TRBV2	many	.	TRBJ2-5	CASVGGETQYF	TGTGCCAGCGTCGGGGGCGAGACCCAGTACTTC
TRBV20-1	.	TRBD1	TRBJ2-7	CSARDGQGVDYYHYF	TGCAGTGCTAGAGATGGACAGGGGGTCGACTACTATCATTACTTC
TRBV7-2	.	.	TRBJ2-7	CASSLSSPERLSEQYF	TGTGCCAGCAGCTTATCGTCGCCTGAAAGATTGTCTGAGCAGTACTTC
TRBV28	many	.	TRBJ1-2	CASSLGRAAGYTF	TGTGCCAGCAGTTTAGGCAGGGCAGCTGGCTACACCTTC
TRBV11-2	many	.	TRBJ2-7	CASSLVGTSYEQYF	TGTGCCAGCAGCTTAGTTGGGACGAGCTACGAGCAGTACTTC
TRBV12-3/TRBV12-4	medium-sized	.	TRBJ1-1	CASSSQGAGTEAFF	TGTGCCAGCAGTTCACAGGGAGCTGGCACTGAAGCTTTCTTT
TRBV10-2	many	.	TRBJ1-2	CASSESTYRVRGYTF	TGCGCCAGCAGTGAGTCGACCTACAGGGTACGAGGCTACACCTTC
TRBV10-1	medium-sized	.	TRBJ2-1	CASKVGSHNEQFF	TGCGCCAGCAAGGTGGGTTCCCACAATGAGCAGTTCTTC
TRBV5-1	many	.	TRBJ2-5	CASSLAGLQETQYF	TGCGCCAGCAGCTTGGCAGGACTCCAAGAGACCCAGTACTTC
TRBV5-1	.	TRBD1	TRBJ1-4	CASSKAQGDTEKLFF	TGCGCCAGCAGCAAAGCGCAGGGGGACACGGAAAAACTGTTTTTT
TRBV20-1	.	.	TRBJ1-2	CSAREAANYGYTF	TGCAGTGCTAGAGAGGCAGCTAACTATGGCTACACCTTC
TRBV12-3/TRBV12-4	many	TRBD1	TRBJ2-1	CASRGQGLYNEQFF	TGTGCCAGCAGAGGACAGGGGCTTTACAATGAGCAGTTCTTC
TRBV7-9	.	.	TRBJ1-2	CASSYFGRVSYGYTF	TGTGCCAGCAGCTACTTTGGTAGAGTTTCCTACGGCTACACCTTC
TRBV6-2/TRBV6-3	.	.	TRBJ2-5	CASTIFGAVAYQETQYF	TGTGCCAGCACCATATTCGGGGCGGTGGCGTACCAAGAGACCCAGTACTTC
TRBV10-2	.	.	TRBJ2-7	CASSESVAAYEQYF	TGCGCCAGCAGTGAAAGCGTGGCTGCCTACGAGCAGTACTTC
TRBV7-2	few	TRBD2	TRBJ2-7	CASSQDMREGYEQYF	TGTGCCAGCAGCCAAGATATGCGGGAGGGTTACGAGCAGTACTTC
TRBV24-1	.	.	TRBJ1-5	CATSGGPGRQSAPEF	TGTGCCACCAGTGGGGGTCCTGGGAGGCAATCAGCCCCAGAATTT
TRBV4-1	many	.	TRBJ2-5	CASSQGAAAKETQYF	TGCGCCAGCAGCCAGGGGGCTGCGGCAAAAGAGACCCAGTACTTC
TRBV18	medium-sized	.	TRBJ2-7	CASSTMAGAGVDEQYF	TGTGCCAGCTCAACTATGGCAGGGGCCGGAGTCGACGAGCAGTACTTC
TRBV6-1	.	.	TRBJ1-2	CASSSYMGHGYTF	TGTGCCAGCAGTTCCTACATGGGACATGGCTACACCTTC
TRBV28	.	TRBD1	TRBJ1-1	CASSSPGQGAGNTEAFF	TGTGCCAGCAGTTCGCCTGGACAGGGGGCTGGCAACACTGAAGCTTTCTTT
TRBV5-1	many	.	TRBJ2-2	CASSLGLSTGELFF	TGCGCCAGCAGCTTAGGACTCAGCACCGGGGAGCTGTTTTTT
TRBV29-1	many	TRBD2	TRBJ2-1	CSARLAGGADEQFF	TGCAGCGCACGACTAGCGGGGGGGGCGGATGAGCAGTTCTTC
TRBV9	medium-sized	TRBD2	TRBJ2-3	CASSATGTTTDTQYF	TGTGCCAGCAGCGCCACCGGGACTACCACAGATACGCAGTATTTT
TRBV24-1	many	.	TRBJ1-2	CAIGSDESYGYTF	TGTGCCATCGGCAGCGACGAATCCTATGGCTACACCTTC
TRBV6-1	.	.	TRBJ2-7	CASSVGYYQYF	TGTGCCAGCAGTGTGGGGTACTATCAGTACTTC
TRBV6-2/TRBV6-3	.	TRBD2	TRBJ2-5	CASSPRPSGVPLETQYF	TGTGCCAGCAGCCCGAGGCCCAGCGGGGTCCCACTGGAGACCCAGTACTTC
TRBV5-1	medium-sized	.	TRBJ2-7	CASSLAPGQIYEQYF	TGCGCCAGCAGCTTGGCCCCGGGACAAATCTACGAGCAGTACTTC
TRBV11-2	.	TRBD1	TRBJ2-7	CASSNLRQGQGYEQYF	TGTGCCAGCAGCAATCTTCGACAGGGACAGGGTTACGAGCAGTACTTC
TRBV19	many	.	TRBJ1-5	CASSNRRLNQPQHF	TGTGCCAGTAGTAATAGGCGGCTCAATCAGCCCCAGCATTTT
TRBV6-2/TRBV6-3	few	.	TRBJ2-3	CASSHGADPIDTQYF	TGTGCCAGCAGTCACGGGGCGGACCCCATAGATACGCAGTATTTT
TRBV6-1	many	TRBD1	TRBJ1-4	CASSRGTANEKLFF	TGTGCCAGCAGTCGTGGGACAGCAAATGAAAAACTGTTTTTT
TRBV19	many	.	TRBJ1-5	CASSLRLDRNQPQHF	TGTGCCAGTAGCCTCAGACTGGACAGAAATCAGCCCCAGCATTTT
TRBV2	.	.	TRBJ1-5	CASSLVARAQHF	TGTGCTAGCAGTCTCGTGGCCCGGGCCCAGCATTTT
TRBV7-2	few	.	TRBJ1-1	CVSSSYGKESFF	TGTGTCAGCAGCTCTTACGGGAAAGAATCTTTCTTT
TRBV25-1	many	.	TRBJ2-5	CARGQETQYF	TGTGCCCGGGGCCAAGAGACCCAGTACTTC
TRBV2	few	TRBD2	TRBJ2-1	CASSEKWLVLAVEYNEQFF	TGTGCCAGCAGTGAAAAGTGGCTGGTACTAGCGGTGGAATACAATGAGCAGTTCTTC